The 25 T cell receptor beta chains below come from one sample, sequenced in a study of control samples from healthy donors and cancer patients. Clones were read by immunoSEQ multiplex PCR, and TCRdb kept only the in-frame ones, dropping some. The table includes approximately 140,000 clones, about 88% detected once. Specimen: blood. These receptors came from a woman in her 30s in good health.

The count of this clone is one. The genes are TRBV6-4 and TRBJ1-6; D unresolved. The CDR3 covers 15 residues. The ends were cut back, 6 bases at V and 2 bases at J, with 11 bases in the middle. The germline gives CDR1 MRHNA, CDR2 SNTAGT. DNA for the CDR3: TGTGCCAGCAGACTCGAGGGCACCTATAATTCACCCCTCCACTTT. Its protein is CASRLEGTYNSPLHF.

This chain uses TRBV9 with TRBJ1-1, with D maybe TRBD1 (6 bases). CDR1 is SGDLS and CDR2 is YYNGEE in the germline V gene. This CDR3 has 12 amino acids. Trimming cost V 3 bases and J 12 bases, with 15 bases left between them. The CDR3: CASSAPTGPTFF. As DNA, the CDR3 is TGTGCCAGCAGCGCGCCGACAGGTCCCACTTTCTTT.

V and J are TRBV18 and TRBJ1-6, with D possibly TRBD1 on 5 matching bases. This CDR3 comprises 17 residues. Germline values: CDR1 KGHSH, CDR2 LQKENI. V was trimmed by 6 bases and J by 6 bases, leaving 21 bases between them. The CDR3 protein is CASSQSPPGRGNSPLHF. In nucleotides, the CDR3 is TGTGCCAGCTCGCAGTCTCCTCCGGGACGGGGTAATTCACCCCTCCACTTT.

This clone was observed a handful of times. V gene TRBV6-4 combines with J gene TRBJ2-6; 12 nucleotides line up with TRBD1. There are 21 residues in the CDR3. The V segment lost 2 bases and the J segment 4 bases; nucleotides outside the gene matches: 15. The germline CDR1 and CDR2 sequences are MRHNA and SNTAGT. The CDR3, as DNA: TGTGCCAGCAGTGACGGGACAGGGGGCGTGGTCCATCCTGCCGGGGCCAACGTCCTGACTTTC. Residues: CASSDGTGGVVHPAGANVLTF.

The chain combines TRBV9 with TRBJ2-2; D is ambiguous. Trimming removed 1 base at V and 6 bases at J, with 13 bases between. Germline V gene lookup returns CDR1 SGDLS and CDR2 YYNGEE. The CDR3 totals 15 residues. CDR3 sequence reads: CASSVLINPPGELFF. The CDR3 region has the DNA TGTGCCAGCAGCGTACTAATCAACCCCCCCGGGGAGCTGTTTTTT.

J is TRBJ2-3 and V is TRBV6-6, with TRBD2 identical over 11 bases. Unmatched junction bases numbered 7, after V lost 2 bases and J lost 6 bases. Germline V CDR1 and CDR2: MNHNY, SVGAGI (reference sequence). The CDR3 consists of 16 residues. The CDR3 sequence: CASSYGSGRAGDTQYF. The CDR3 bases are TGTGCCAGCAGTTACGGTAGCGGGAGGGCCGGGGATACGCAGTATTTT.

This chain joins TRBV19 and TRBJ2-3, with a tentative D call TRBD2 (6 bases). Trimming cost V 2 bases and J 6 bases, with 18 bases left between them. This CDR3 region has 16 residues. Germline V CDR1 and CDR2: LNHDA, SQIVND (reference sequence). In DNA form, the CDR3 reads TGTGCCAGTAGTATAAACGAGTGGGAGGAGGGGGATACGCAGTATTTT. Amino acids: CASSINEWEEGDTQYF.

This chain links TRBV6-5 with TRBJ1-2; no clear D. V lost 6 bases, J lost 4 bases, and 15 bases lay in between. Germline CDR1 MNHEY, CDR2 SVGAGI. The CDR3 is 14 residues long. The CDR3 protein is CASSAVGWGYGYTF. The CDR3 DNA is TGTGCCAGCAGCGCCGTGGGGTGGGGCTATGGCTACACCTTC.

The chain is built from TRBV19 and TRBJ1-1; D is unclear. In germline, CDR1 is LNHDA, CDR2 SQIVND (reference sequence). The CDR3 is made up of 14 amino acids. Trimming left V 1 base short and J 1 base short, with 7 bases between. The chain's CDR3 is CASSIGPSNTEAFF. CDR3 in DNA: TGTGCCAGTAGTATAGGTCCATCGAACACTGAAGCTTTCTTT.

This clone was counted only a few times. The rearrangement links TRBV3-1 (or the pseudogene TRBV3-2) to TRBJ2-3, with 7 bases fitting TRBD2. Germline V gene lookup returns CDR1 LGHDT and CDR2 YNNKEL (reference sequence). The CDR3 runs 15 residues. V shed 4 bases, J shed 6 bases, and the junction held 10 bases outside the gene matches. The chain's CDR3 is CASSPSRREMDTQYF. CDR3 DNA: TGTGCCAGCAGCCCCTCCAGGCGGGAGATGGATACGCAGTATTTT.

V usage is TRBV18 and J usage is TRBJ2-2; D unresolved. The germline V gene encodes CDR1 KGHSH and CDR2 LQKENI. This CDR3 spans 16 amino acids. The germline V and J ends were trimmed by 0 bases and 5 bases, with 13 bases remaining between them. CDR3 DNA sequence: TGTGCCAGCTCACCACCGTCACAGTTGGGAACCGGGGAGCTGTTTTTT. As protein: CASSPPSQLGTGELFF. Variable domain in full (rest from reference TRBV18 and TRBJ2-2): NAGVMQNPRHLVRRRGQEARLRCSPMKGHSHVYWYRQLPEEGLKFMVYLQKENIIDESGMPKERFSAEFPKEGPSILRIQQVVRGDSAAYFCASSPPSQLGTGELFFGEGSRLTVL.

This rearrangement joins TRBV5-4 to TRBJ2-7; perhaps TRBD2 as D (6 bases). CDR3 length: 16 residues. CDR1 is SGHNT and CDR2 is YYREEE in the germline V gene (reference sequence). Trimming took 4 bases from V and 3 from J, leaving 20 bases between them. The CDR3 DNA follows: TGTGCCAGCAGCCGCGCATCGGACTATACCGTCTACGAGCAGTACTTC. As protein: CASSRASDYTVYEQYF. Looking up the rest from reference TRBV5-4 and TRBJ2-7 gives the full variable domain: ETGVTQSPTHLIKTRGQQVTLRCSSQSGHNTVSWYQQALGQGPQFIFQYYREEENGRGNFPPRFSGLQFPNYSSELNVNALELDDSALYLCASSRASDYTVYEQYFGPGTRLTVT.

V usage is TRBV5-1 and J usage is TRBJ1-2; 7 bases are shared with TRBD1. CDR3 size: 16 residues. Germline V gene lookup returns CDR1 SGHRS and CDR2 YFSETQ. V gave up 7 bases and J gave up 3 bases; unmatched junction bases: 15. The CDR3 bases are TGCGCCAGCGCTCAGGATAGGGGGACAGCAGACTATGGCTACACCTTC. Residues: CASAQDRGTADYGYTF.

The chain carries TRBV30 and TRBJ2-7; 8 bases are shared with TRBD1. This CDR3 region has 12 residues. Germline loops: CDR1 GTSNPN, CDR2 SVGIG (reference sequence). J lost 5 bases, V lost 2 bases, and 2 bases had no gene match. The CDR3: CAWSRQGNEQYF. Here the CDR3 DNA reads TGTGCCTGGAGTCGACAGGGGAACGAGCAGTACTTC.

This clone was picked up one time. V usage is TRBV9 and J usage is TRBJ2-7; 9 bases match TRBD1. CDR3 length equals 14 residues. The J segment lost 6 bases and the V segment lost 3 bases, leaving 7 bases of the junction unmatched. Germline values: CDR1 SGDLS, CDR2 YYNGEE. The CDR3 is CASSGGQGVSEQYF. As DNA, the CDR3 is TGTGCCAGCAGCGGGGGACAGGGAGTTTCCGAGCAGTACTTC.

This chain uses TRBV21-1 with TRBJ2-7; no DNA check was done on the table's D call, TRBD2. TRBV21-1 is designated a pseudogene. CDR3 length equals 16 residues. The CDR3: CASSKRSGWAPHEQYF. CDR3 nucleotides: TGTGCCAGCAGCAAAAGGTCGGGGTGGGCCCCCCACGAGCAGTACTTC.

V and J are TRBV10-3 and TRBJ1-5; D is ambiguous. The V gene's germline CDR1 is ENHRY and CDR2 SYGVKD. Deletions cut 2 bases from V and 6 bases from J, with 11 bases between. The CDR3 is 14 residues long. CDR3 in DNA: TGTGCCATCAGTGAGCCACCGGGTGGTCAGCCCCAGCATTTT. This translates into CAISEPPGGQPQHF.

The rearrangement links TRBV2 to TRBJ2-1; D may be TRBD2 (6 bases). V was clipped by 6 bases and J by 12 bases, with 12 bases between them. CDR3 length: 11 residues. CDR1 SNHLY and CDR2 FYNNEI come from the germline V gene. The CDR3 spells CASRTSQRQFF. For the CDR3, the DNA is TGTGCCAGCAGGACTAGTCAAAGGCAGTTCTTC.

The chain uses TRBV30 and TRBJ2-7, with D unclear. Germline assignment: CDR1 GTSNPN and CDR2 SVGIG (reference sequence). The V end lost 0 bases, the J end lost 3 bases, and 9 bases lay between the germline ends. The CDR3 sequence is 13 residues long. The chain's CDR3 is CAWSVGSNYEQYF. The DNA for the CDR3 is TGTGCCTGGAGTGTTGGGTCCAACTACGAGCAGTACTTC.

The chain employs TRBV9 and TRBJ1-2; a possible D gene is TRBD1 (6 bases). Germline CDR1 is SGDLS and CDR2 is YYNGEE. With 6 bases removed from V and 6 bases from J, the gap between germline ends came to 18 bases. The length of the CDR3 is 14 residues. The DNA of the CDR3 is TGTGCCAGCACGCGGATCGGGACAATAGATGGCTACACCTTC. Translated: CASTRIGTIDGYTF.

This rearrangement joins TRBV2 to TRBJ2-1; D perhaps matches TRBD1 (6 bases). The length of the CDR3 is 14 residues. The germline V and J ends were trimmed by 7 bases and 9 bases, with 19 bases remaining between them. Germline assignment: CDR1 SNHLY and CDR2 FYNNEI. CDR3 sequence reads: CASNLDSELGEQFF. The CDR3, as DNA: TGTGCCAGCAACTTGGACAGCGAGCTGGGTGAGCAGTTCTTC. The variable domain in full, completed from reference TRBV2 and TRBJ2-1, reads EPEVTQTPSHQVTQMGQEVILRCVPISNHLYFYWYRQILGQKVEFLVSFYNNEISEKSEIFDDQFSVERPDGSNFTLKIRSTKLEDSAMYFCASNLDSELGEQFFGPGTRLTVL.

The chain employs TRBV15 and TRBJ2-3; 10 bases fit TRBD2. The length of the CDR3 is 15 residues. The germline V gene encodes CDR1 LNHNV and CDR2 YYDKDF (reference sequence). V lost 5 bases, J lost 9 bases, and 11 bases stayed unmatched. The CDR3 loop reads CATSGASGSLGTQYF. As DNA, the CDR3 is TGTGCCACCAGCGGAGCTAGCGGGAGTCTCGGAACGCAGTATTTT.

The rearrangement uses TRBV18 and TRBJ1-3, with D uncertain. The length of the CDR3 is 17 residues. Germline CDR1 reads KGHSH; CDR2 reads LQKENI. The V end lost 0 bases, the J end lost 4 bases, and 16 bases lay between the germline ends. Written as DNA, the CDR3 is TGTGCCAGCTCACCACCAGTTGTTCGGGATTTGGGAAACACCATATATTTT. It specifies CASSPPVVRDLGNTIYF.

This rearrangement joins TRBV18 to TRBJ2-1, with 9 positions matching TRBD2. Looked up from germline, CDR1 is KGHSH and CDR2 is LQKENI. CDR3 size: 13 residues. J gave up 6 bases and V 3 bases, and 0 bases lay outside the gene matches. CDR3: CASSPSGSNEQFF. The CDR3 coding sequence is TGTGCCAGCTCACCTAGCGGGAGCAATGAGCAGTTCTTC.

The chain is built from TRBV7-9 and TRBJ1-5; TRBD1 aligns across 9 bases. The CDR3 has 14 residues. The junction had 4 bases not matched to a gene; V was cut back by 7 bases and J by 3 bases. The germline V gene has CDR1 SEHNR and CDR2 FQNEAQ (reference sequence). The CDR3 region is CASTGTGNNQPQHF. The CDR3 DNA follows: TGTGCCAGCACCGGGACAGGGAACAATCAGCCCCAGCATTTT.